This is a list of T cell receptor beta chains from one sample in a study of T-cell reconstitution after alpha-beta-depleted transplantation in children. TCRdb reanalysed the PCR reads using MiXCR and keeps one entry per CDR3 protein. The table has about 290,000 distinct CDR3 sequences, just over 7.5% seen once. Source: peripheral blood, taken 360 days after TCRalphabeta/CD19-depleted stem cell transplant. The receptor source for this set is a female patient aged 2-10 years who had a stem cell transplant for Fanconi anemia, so the T cells may come from the graft donor. CDR3s include the opening cysteine and the closing phenylalanine or tryptophan. The D gene is left open where the match is weak. Expanded clones get a size class; other rows say once, few or many, or leave the size out.

abundance: NA
j_gene: TRBJ1-3
d_gene: NA
v_gene: TRBV7-6
CDR3nt: TGTGCCAGCAGCTTAGTGACACCTGGAAACACCATATATTTT
CDR3aa: CASSLVTPGNTIYF

abundance: many
j_gene: TRBJ2-3
d_gene: NA
v_gene: TRBV28
CDR3nt: TGTGCCAGCAGTTTCTTATCGGCAGGGGTCTTTCAATACACAGATACGCAGTATTTT
CDR3aa: CASSFLSAGVFQYTDTQYF

abundance: many
j_gene: TRBJ1-2
d_gene: NA
v_gene: TRBV27
CDR3nt: TGTGCCAGCAGTCAGAGGGGAGGGAACTATGGCTACACCTTC
CDR3aa: CASSQRGGNYGYTF

abundance: many
j_gene: TRBJ2-6
d_gene: NA
v_gene: TRBV4-2
CDR3nt: TGTGCCAGCAGCCCTAGGTTGTGGGGTTCGGCTGGGGCCAACGTCCTGACTTTC
CDR3aa: CASSPRLWGSAGANVLTF

abundance: many
j_gene: TRBJ2-5
d_gene: NA
v_gene: TRBV7-2
CDR3nt: TGTGCCAGCAGCTTCAGGCTTTGGGTCTCGGGGTGGGGGGCCCAGTACTTC
CDR3aa: CASSFRLWVSGWGAQYF

abundance: many
j_gene: TRBJ1-1
d_gene: NA
v_gene: TRBV20-1
CDR3nt: TGCAGTGCTAGAGACCGCACAGGGATTCGGGACACTGAAGCTTTCTTT
CDR3aa: CSARDRTGIRDTEAFF

abundance: many
j_gene: TRBJ2-3
d_gene: NA
v_gene: TRBV29-1
CDR3nt: TGCAGCGTTGAGGCGGGGTCTAGCACAGATACGCAGTATTTT
CDR3aa: CSVEAGSSTDTQYF

abundance: NA
j_gene: TRBJ2-3
d_gene: TRBD2
v_gene: TRBV5-8
CDR3nt: TGTGCCAGCAGCTTCACAGCGGGATACACAGATACGCAGTATTTT
CDR3aa: CASSFTAGYTDTQYF

abundance: few
j_gene: TRBJ2-4
d_gene: TRBD2
v_gene: TRBV7-2
CDR3nt: TGTGCCAGCAGCTTGGGGTGGGGGGGCAAAAACATTCAGTACTTC
CDR3aa: CASSLGWGGKNIQYF

abundance: many
j_gene: TRBJ1-1
d_gene: NA
v_gene: TRBV18
CDR3nt: TGTGCCAGCTCACAAATAAGGAGTGAAGCTTTCTTT
CDR3aa: CASSQIRSEAFF

abundance: many
j_gene: TRBJ1-3
d_gene: NA
v_gene: TRBV5-1
CDR3nt: TGCGCCAGCAGCTTGGACCTCTCTGGAAACACCATATATTTT
CDR3aa: CASSLDLSGNTIYF

abundance: NA
j_gene: TRBJ2-2
d_gene: NA
v_gene: TRBV4-2
CDR3nt: TGTGCCAGCAGCCACCCTATTTCCGACCTCAACACCGGGGAGCTGTTTTTT
CDR3aa: CASSHPISDLNTGELFF

abundance: NA
j_gene: TRBJ1-1
d_gene: NA
v_gene: TRBV4-2
CDR3nt: TGTGCCAGCAGTTCCTCTGCTGCGTTGAACACTGAAGCTTTCTTT
CDR3aa: CASSSSAALNTEAFF

abundance: NA
j_gene: TRBJ2-7
d_gene: TRBD2
v_gene: TRBV5-1
CDR3nt: TGCGCCAGCAGCCCCGGACTAGCGGGAGGCCACAGCTCCTACGAGCAGTACTTC
CDR3aa: CASSPGLAGGHSSYEQYF

abundance: NA
j_gene: TRBJ1-1
d_gene: TRBD1
v_gene: TRBV7-9
CDR3nt: TGTGCCAGCAGGGACAGGCTGAACACTGAAGCTTTCTTT
CDR3aa: CASRDRLNTEAFF

abundance: few
j_gene: TRBJ1-2
d_gene: TRBD1
v_gene: TRBV29-1
CDR3nt: TGCAGCGTTGATACAGACAGGGTAGGCTATGGCTACACCTTC
CDR3aa: CSVDTDRVGYGYTF

abundance: NA
j_gene: TRBJ2-1
d_gene: NA
v_gene: TRBV20-1
CDR3nt: TGCAGGGGCAGAGATCCGGGTAGACTCGGTGATTTGGAGCACAATGAGCAGTTCTTC
CDR3aa: CRGRDPGRLGDLEHNEQFF

abundance: many
j_gene: TRBJ2-3
d_gene: NA
v_gene: TRBV21-1
CDR3nt: TGTGCCAGCAGCAAGACGACAGGGCGGAGGGCAGATACGCAGTATTTT
CDR3aa: CASSKTTGRRADTQYF

abundance: many
j_gene: TRBJ2-1
d_gene: TRBD2
v_gene: TRBV24-1
CDR3nt: TGTGCCACCAGTGACCCATCCGGGACTAGCGGAACTTACAATGAGCAGTTCTTC
CDR3aa: CATSDPSGTSGTYNEQFF

abundance: many
j_gene: TRBJ2-1
d_gene: TRBD2
v_gene: TRBV3-1
CDR3nt: TGTGCCAGCAGCCCATGGACTAGCGGGGGGGTCAATGAGCAGTTCTTC
CDR3aa: CASSPWTSGGVNEQFF

abundance: many
j_gene: TRBJ1-1
d_gene: NA
v_gene: TRBV5-5
CDR3nt: TGTGCCAGCGGGGGACGGTGGGAGGAAGCTTTCTTT
CDR3aa: CASGGRWEEAFF

abundance: NA
j_gene: TRBJ2-5
d_gene: TRBD2
v_gene: TRBV6-1
CDR3nt: TGTGCCAGCAGTCTAACTAGCGGGAGTATTTCAGAGACCCAGTACTTC
CDR3aa: CASSLTSGSISETQYF

abundance: many
j_gene: TRBJ2-4
d_gene: TRBD1
v_gene: TRBV20-1
CDR3nt: TGCAGTGCTAGACCGTGGACAGGTGAAAACATTCAGTACTTC
CDR3aa: CSARPWTGENIQYF

abundance: many
j_gene: TRBJ2-1
d_gene: NA
v_gene: TRBV28
CDR3nt: TGTGCCAGCAGTTTATCCTACAATGAGCAGTTCTTC
CDR3aa: CASSLSYNEQFF

abundance: many
j_gene: TRBJ2-7
d_gene: TRBD2
v_gene: TRBV7-2
CDR3nt: TGTGCCAGCACCTCTATAGCGGGACCCTACGAGCAGTACTTC
CDR3aa: CASTSIAGPYEQYF

abundance: many
j_gene: TRBJ1-1
d_gene: NA
v_gene: TRBV20-1
CDR3nt: TGCAGTCCCCGCCGGTTAGACACTGAAGCTTTCTTT
CDR3aa: CSPRRLDTEAFF

abundance: many
j_gene: TRBJ1-2
d_gene: NA
v_gene: TRBV9
CDR3nt: TGTGCCAGCAGCGTAGGTGGGGCTCACTACACCTTC
CDR3aa: CASSVGGAHYTF

abundance: many
j_gene: TRBJ2-7
d_gene: NA
v_gene: TRBV5-1
CDR3nt: TGCGCCAGCAGCTTAGAAACAGGGCCCACCTACGAGCAGTACTTC
CDR3aa: CASSLETGPTYEQYF

abundance: NA
j_gene: TRBJ2-2
d_gene: NA
v_gene: TRBV28
CDR3nt: TGTGCCAGCAGTTTTTACCAAAGCACCGGGGAGCTGTTTTTT
CDR3aa: CASSFYQSTGELFF

abundance: many
j_gene: TRBJ2-7
d_gene: NA
v_gene: TRBV6-4
CDR3nt: TGTGCCAGCAGTGCCTCCCCTTACGCCCTAATGACAGGCTCCTACGAGCAGTACTTC
CDR3aa: CASSASPYALMTGSYEQYF

abundance: many
j_gene: TRBJ2-3
d_gene: NA
v_gene: TRBV21-1
CDR3nt: TGTGCCAGCAGCAATTCCCCGGCGGTCACAGATACGCAGTATTTT
CDR3aa: CASSNSPAVTDTQYF

abundance: NA
j_gene: TRBJ2-7
d_gene: TRBD2
v_gene: TRBV7-2
CDR3nt: TGTGCCAGCAGCCGGAGGGTTAGCGGGGAGCCCTACGAGCAGTACTTC
CDR3aa: CASSRRVSGEPYEQYF

abundance: few
j_gene: TRBJ2-3
d_gene: TRBD2
v_gene: TRBV5-5
CDR3nt: TGTGCCAGCAGCTACCCGGGAGGGCGGAATACGCAGTATTTT
CDR3aa: CASSYPGGRNTQYF

abundance: many
j_gene: TRBJ2-4
d_gene: NA
v_gene: TRBV7-3
CDR3nt: TGTGCCAGCAGCTTAGGAGGCGCCTCGGGAAACATTCAGTACTTC
CDR3aa: CASSLGGASGNIQYF

abundance: many
j_gene: TRBJ2-7
d_gene: NA
v_gene: TRBV27
CDR3nt: TGTGCCAGCAGTTTACGCTGGACAACTTACGAGCAGTACTTC
CDR3aa: CASSLRWTTYEQYF